This TCR beta chain was identified in a study of T cell changes during pregnancy in multiple sclerosis. The CDR3 spans 16 residues. Trimming cost V 6 bases and J 4 bases; bases outside gene matches: 10. The germline CDR1 and CDR2 sequences are MDHEN and SYDVKM. Here immunoSEQ multiplex PCR was the method, and the copy in TCRdb shows in-frame clones only, minus some. The sample shows about 41,000 clones, around nine tenths of them seen only once. The chain employs TRBV28 and TRBJ2-1, with 9 nucleotides matching TRBD2. Source: CD8+ T cells from peripheral blood mononuclear cells, taken in the third trimester of pregnancy. The TCR originated in a female donor with multiple sclerosis, enrolled in a pregnancy study. CDR3 residues: CASSLPTSGAYNEQFF. For the CDR3, the DNA is TGTGCCAGCAGCCTCCCGACTAGCGGAGCTTACAATGAGCAGTTCTTC. The full variable domain, rest sourced from reference TRBV28 and TRBJ2-1, is DVKVTQSSRYLVKRTGEKVFLECVQDMDHENMFWYRQDPGLGLRLIYFSYDVKMKEKGDIPEGYSVSREKKERFSLILESASTNQTSMYLCASSLPTSGAYNEQFFGPGTRLTVL.